The rows below give T cell receptor beta chains drawn from one sample of a study of shared clonotypes between healthy human individuals. TCRdb keeps only in-frame clones here, not all; method: immunoSEQ multiplex PCR. The sample consists of just over 2,000,000 clones, roughly 94% of them appearing once. The sequencing input was naive CD4+ T cells sorted from blood. These receptors were obtained from a young man in good health. The CDR3 runs from the conserved cysteine through the conserved F or W. A D gene is named only where the DNA matches it firmly. Size is omitted from some rows. Given values are once, few, many or a class for expanded clones.

v_gene: TRBV6-1; j_gene: TRBJ1-5; d_gene: .; abundance: .; CDR3aa: CASQLSNQPQHF; CDR3nt: TGTGCCTCCCAACTTAGCAATCAGCCCCAGCATTTT
v_gene: TRBV5-1; j_gene: TRBJ2-7; d_gene: .; abundance: .; CDR3aa: CASSFNRGGSYEQYF; CDR3nt: TGCGCCAGCAGCTTCAACAGGGGGGGATCCTACGAGCAGTACTTC
v_gene: TRBV2; j_gene: TRBJ2-5; d_gene: .; abundance: .; CDR3aa: CASRDPQETQYF; CDR3nt: TGTGCCAGCAGAGACCCGCAAGAGACCCAGTACTTC
v_gene: TRBV6-1; j_gene: TRBJ1-2; d_gene: .; abundance: .; CDR3aa: CASRPTAGDYTF; CDR3nt: TGTGCCAGCAGACCGACAGCAGGAGACTACACCTTC
v_gene: TRBV2; j_gene: TRBJ2-7; d_gene: .; abundance: .; CDR3aa: CASSPNSIYEQYF; CDR3nt: TGTGCCAGCAGCCCCAACAGTATCTACGAGCAGTACTTC
v_gene: TRBV10-3; j_gene: TRBJ2-2; d_gene: .; abundance: .; CDR3aa: CAISESRGPGELFF; CDR3nt: TGTGCCATCAGTGAGTCCAGGGGACCCGGGGAGCTGTTTTTT
v_gene: TRBV2; j_gene: TRBJ1-6; d_gene: .; abundance: .; CDR3aa: CASSSVAGQSPLHF; CDR3nt: TGTGCCAGCAGCTCCGTTGCAGGTCAATCACCCCTCCACTTT
v_gene: TRBV18; j_gene: TRBJ1-1; d_gene: .; abundance: .; CDR3aa: CASSPRAGITEAFF; CDR3nt: TGTGCCAGCTCACCAAGGGCGGGGATCACTGAAGCTTTCTTT
v_gene: TRBV11-2; j_gene: TRBJ1-4; d_gene: TRBD1; abundance: .; CDR3aa: CASSPGTGATNEKLFF; CDR3nt: TGTGCCAGCAGCCCAGGGACAGGGGCAACTAATGAAAAACTGTTTTTT
v_gene: TRBV5-3; j_gene: TRBJ2-5; d_gene: .; abundance: .; CDR3aa: CARSKIRGGGPQETQYF; CDR3nt: TGTGCCAGAAGCAAAATCAGGGGTGGAGGCCCCCAAGAGACCCAGTACTTC
v_gene: TRBV6-1; j_gene: TRBJ2-3; d_gene: .; abundance: .; CDR3aa: CASSVGTSTDTQYF; CDR3nt: TGTGCCAGCAGTGTCGGGACTAGCACAGATACGCAGTATTTT
v_gene: TRBV2; j_gene: TRBJ1-1; d_gene: TRBD1; abundance: .; CDR3aa: CASRLFGQGDTEAFF; CDR3nt: TGTGCCAGCAGACTTTTCGGACAGGGCGACACTGAAGCTTTCTTT
v_gene: TRBV6-5; j_gene: TRBJ2-7; d_gene: .; abundance: .; CDR3aa: CASSYLGAPPYEQYF; CDR3nt: TGTGCCAGCAGTTACTTAGGGGCCCCCCCCTACGAGCAGTACTTC
v_gene: TRBV7-9; j_gene: TRBJ2-3; d_gene: .; abundance: .; CDR3aa: CASSLGQGTDTQYF; CDR3nt: TGTGCCAGCAGCTTAGGGCAGGGCACAGATACGCAGTATTTT
v_gene: TRBV9; j_gene: TRBJ2-1; d_gene: TRBD2; abundance: once; CDR3aa: CASSSRTSGREQFF; CDR3nt: TGTGCCAGCAGCTCACGGACTAGCGGGAGGGAGCAGTTCTTC
v_gene: TRBV10-3; j_gene: TRBJ2-1; d_gene: .; abundance: .; CDR3aa: CAISVRGAGEQFF; CDR3nt: TGTGCCATCAGTGTAAGGGGGGCAGGGGAGCAGTTCTTC
v_gene: TRBV28; j_gene: TRBJ2-7; d_gene: .; abundance: .; CDR3aa: CASSLVPGPYEQYF; CDR3nt: TGTGCCAGCAGTTTAGTGCCCGGTCCCTACGAGCAGTACTTC